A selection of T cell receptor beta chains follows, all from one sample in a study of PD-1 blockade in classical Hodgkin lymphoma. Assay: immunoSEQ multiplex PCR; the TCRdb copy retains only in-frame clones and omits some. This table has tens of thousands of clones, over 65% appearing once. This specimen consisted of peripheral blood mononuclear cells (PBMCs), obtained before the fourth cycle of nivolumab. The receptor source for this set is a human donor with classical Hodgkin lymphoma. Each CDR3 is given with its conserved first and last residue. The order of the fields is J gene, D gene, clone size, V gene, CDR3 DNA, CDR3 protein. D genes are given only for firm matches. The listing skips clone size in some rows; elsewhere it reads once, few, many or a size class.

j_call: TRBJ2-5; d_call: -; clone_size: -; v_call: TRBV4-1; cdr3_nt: TGCGCCAGCAGCCAAGGGGTCCAAGAGACCCAGTACTTC; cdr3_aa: CASSQGVQETQYF
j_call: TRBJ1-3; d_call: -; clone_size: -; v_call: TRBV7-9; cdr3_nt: TGTGCCAGCAGCTTTATAAGGAGAGAAAACACCATATATTTT; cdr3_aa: CASSFIRRENTIYF
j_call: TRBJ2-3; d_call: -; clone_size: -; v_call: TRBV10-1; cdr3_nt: TGCGCCAGCAGAGATACAGGGTCGAGCACAGATACGCAGTATTTT; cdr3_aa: CASRDTGSSTDTQYF
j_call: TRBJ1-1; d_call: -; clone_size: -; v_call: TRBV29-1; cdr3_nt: TGCAGCGTTGCCCACGCAAGCACTGAAGCTTTCTTT; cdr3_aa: CSVAHASTEAFF
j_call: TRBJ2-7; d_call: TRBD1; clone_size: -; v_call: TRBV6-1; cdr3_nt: TGCCAGACAGGGGCGAGCTCCTACGAGCAGTACTTC; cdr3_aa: CQTGASSYEQYF
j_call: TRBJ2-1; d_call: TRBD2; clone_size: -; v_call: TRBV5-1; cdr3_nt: TGCGCCAGCAGCTTGGAGGCTAGCGGGGAATACAATGAGCAGTTCTTC; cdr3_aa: CASSLEASGEYNEQFF
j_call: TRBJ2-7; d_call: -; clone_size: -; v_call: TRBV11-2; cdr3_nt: TGTGCCAGCAGCTTAGAAGGACAGCAAGTCTCCTACGAGCAGTACTTC; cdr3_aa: CASSLEGQQVSYEQYF
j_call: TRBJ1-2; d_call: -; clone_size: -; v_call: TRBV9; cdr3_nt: TGTGCCAGCAGCGTACCCACGACGGGACCAACTAACTATGGCTACACCTTC; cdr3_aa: CASSVPTTGPTNYGYTF
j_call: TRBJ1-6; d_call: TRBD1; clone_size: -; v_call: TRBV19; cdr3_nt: TGTGCCAGTCGCCCGGGGACAGGGTTAGAGTCACCCCTCCACTTT; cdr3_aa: CASRPGTGLESPLHF
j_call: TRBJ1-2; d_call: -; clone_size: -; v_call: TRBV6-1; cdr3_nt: TGTGCCAGCAGGGAACAGGCTAACTATGGCTACACCTTC; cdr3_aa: CASREQANYGYTF
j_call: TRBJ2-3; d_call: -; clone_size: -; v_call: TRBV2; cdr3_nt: TGTGCCAGCAGTGTGGCAGAAAGCACAGATACGCAGTATTTT; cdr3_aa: CASSVAESTDTQYF
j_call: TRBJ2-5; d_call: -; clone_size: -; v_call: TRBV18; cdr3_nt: TGTGCCAGCTCACCAAGTGGCGTTCGAGAGACCCAGTACTTC; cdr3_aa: CASSPSGVRETQYF
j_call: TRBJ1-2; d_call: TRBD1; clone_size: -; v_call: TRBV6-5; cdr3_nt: TGTGCCAGCAGTCCAGGGGGGTCCTATGGCTACACCTTC; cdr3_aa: CASSPGGSYGYTF
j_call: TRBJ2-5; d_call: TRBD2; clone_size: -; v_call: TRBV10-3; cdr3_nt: TGTGCCATCAGTGAGTCAGGACTAGCGGGGGCAGAGACCCAGTACTTC; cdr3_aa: CAISESGLAGAETQYF
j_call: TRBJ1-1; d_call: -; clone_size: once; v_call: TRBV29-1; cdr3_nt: TGCAGCGTTGCAGACACTGAAGCTTTCTTT; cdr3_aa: CSVADTEAFF
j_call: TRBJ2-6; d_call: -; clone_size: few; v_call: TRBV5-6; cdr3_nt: TGTGCCAGCAGCTTGGACCACTCTGGGGCCAACGTCCTGACTTTC; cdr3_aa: CASSLDHSGANVLTF
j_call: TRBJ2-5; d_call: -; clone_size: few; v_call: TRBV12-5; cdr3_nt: TGTGCTAGTGGTTTTGGGACAACCGAAGAGACCCAGTACTTC; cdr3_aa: CASGFGTTEETQYF
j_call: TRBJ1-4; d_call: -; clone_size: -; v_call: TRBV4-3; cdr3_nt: TGCGCCAGCAGCCAAGACAGGGGTTCTGCTGAAAAACTGTTTTTT; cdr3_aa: CASSQDRGSAEKLFF
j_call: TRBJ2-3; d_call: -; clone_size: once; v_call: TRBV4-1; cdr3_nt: TGCGCCAGCAGCCAAGAGAAATGGGGTAGCACAGATACGCAGTATTTT; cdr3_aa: CASSQEKWGSTDTQYF
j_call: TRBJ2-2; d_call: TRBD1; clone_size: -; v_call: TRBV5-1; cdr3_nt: TGCGCCAGCAGCTGGGGGGACAGGGATAACACCGGGGAGCTGTTTTTT; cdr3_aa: CASSWGDRDNTGELFF
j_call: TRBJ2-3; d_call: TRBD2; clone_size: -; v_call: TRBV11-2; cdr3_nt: TGTGCCAGCAGCCCGCGACTAGCGGGGGGAAGAGATACGCAGTATTTT; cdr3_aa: CASSPRLAGGRDTQYF
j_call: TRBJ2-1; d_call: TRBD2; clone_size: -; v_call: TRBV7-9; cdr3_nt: TGTGCCAGCAGCTTAGTCGCCGGGACTAGCGGGGGATCGGGGCAGTTCTTC; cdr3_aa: CASSLVAGTSGGSGQFF
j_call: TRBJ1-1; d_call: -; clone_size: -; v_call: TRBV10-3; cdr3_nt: TGTGCCATCAGTGAGTCAGGAGGGAGAGGGCACACTGAAGCTTTCTTT; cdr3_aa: CAISESGGRGHTEAFF
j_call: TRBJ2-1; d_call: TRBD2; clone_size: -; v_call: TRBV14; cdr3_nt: TGTGCCAGCAGCCCGGGACTAGGAATTGAGCAGTTCTTC; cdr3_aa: CASSPGLGIEQFF
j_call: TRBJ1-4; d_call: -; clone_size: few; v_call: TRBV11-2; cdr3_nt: TGTGCCAGCAGCTTACTTGGGCTTAATGAAAAACTGTTTTTT; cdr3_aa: CASSLLGLNEKLFF
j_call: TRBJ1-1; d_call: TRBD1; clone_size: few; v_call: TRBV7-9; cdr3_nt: TGTGCCAGCAGCTTAGTGGGACAGGGCATCACTGAAGCTTTCTTT; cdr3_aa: CASSLVGQGITEAFF
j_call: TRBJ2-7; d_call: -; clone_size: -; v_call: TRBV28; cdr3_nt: TGTGCCAGCAGTTTATCCCCCAGCGAGCAGTACTTC; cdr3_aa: CASSLSPSEQYF
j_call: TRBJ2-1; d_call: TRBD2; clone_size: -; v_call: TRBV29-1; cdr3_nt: TGCAGCGTGGGCTCGGGGGGAAGGGTTGATGAGCAGTTCTTC; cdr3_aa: CSVGSGGRVDEQFF
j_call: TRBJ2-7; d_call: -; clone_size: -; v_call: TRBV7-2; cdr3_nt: TGTGCCAGCAGCTCAAACGGCTACGAGCAGTACTTC; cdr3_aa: CASSSNGYEQYF
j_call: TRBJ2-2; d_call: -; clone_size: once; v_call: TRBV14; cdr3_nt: TGTGCCAGCAGCCTGGAACATCTCACCGGGGAGCTGTTTTTT; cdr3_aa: CASSLEHLTGELFF
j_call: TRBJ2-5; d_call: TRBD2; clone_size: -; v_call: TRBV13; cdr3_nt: TGTGCCAGCAGCTTAGGCCGTCTAGCGGGGGGGCTTCTGGAAGAGACCCAGTACTTC; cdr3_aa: CASSLGRLAGGLLEETQYF
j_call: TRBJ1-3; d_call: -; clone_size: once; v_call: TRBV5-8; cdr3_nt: TGTGCCAGCAGCTTGAACCGGGGAAACACCATATATTTT; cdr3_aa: CASSLNRGNTIYF